This is a list of T cell receptor beta chains from one sample in a study of shared clonotypes between healthy human individuals. Assay used: immunoSEQ multiplex PCR; TCRdb lists only in-frame clones, some missing. Among 2 million to 2.5 million clones listed, more than 90% were seen once. Sequencing was carried out using naive CD4+ T cells sorted from blood. These receptors came from a man aged 18 to 29 in good health. Both conserved end residues are part of each CDR3. Each record gives: V gene, J gene, D gene, clone size, CDR3 protein, CDR3 DNA. D genes are given only for firm matches. Where a row states a size, it is once, few, many or the class of an expanded clone; other rows omit it.

v_gene: TRBV18
j_gene: TRBJ1-2
d_gene: TRBD1
abundance: NA
CDR3aa: CASSRNTGDYGYTF
CDR3nt: TGTGCCAGCTCACGCAATACAGGGGACTATGGCTACACCTTC

v_gene: TRBV7-9
j_gene: TRBJ2-3
d_gene: TRBD2
abundance: NA
CDR3aa: CASSPRAGGGDTQYF
CDR3nt: TGTGCCAGCAGCCCTCGGGCGGGAGGGGGAGATACGCAGTATTTT

v_gene: TRBV12-5
j_gene: TRBJ2-3
d_gene: NA
abundance: NA
CDR3aa: CASGLVLGTQYF
CDR3nt: TGTGCTAGTGGTTTGGTACTGGGTACGCAGTATTTT

v_gene: TRBV6-6
j_gene: TRBJ2-1
d_gene: NA
abundance: NA
CDR3aa: CASSYVQGSYNEQFF
CDR3nt: TGTGCCAGCAGTTACGTTCAGGGGTCCTACAATGAGCAGTTCTTC

v_gene: TRBV19
j_gene: TRBJ2-3
d_gene: TRBD2
abundance: NA
CDR3aa: CASSMGLAGSGDTRYF
CDR3nt: TGTGCCAGTAGTATGGGACTAGCGGGATCAGGCGATACGCGGTATTTT

v_gene: TRBV5-1
j_gene: TRBJ1-1
d_gene: NA
abundance: NA
CDR3aa: CASSLERGTEAFF
CDR3nt: TGCGCCAGCAGCTTGGAGCGGGGTACTGAAGCTTTCTTT

v_gene: TRBV5-1
j_gene: TRBJ1-2
d_gene: NA
abundance: once
CDR3aa: CASSLYGGRTNYGYTF
CDR3nt: TGCGCCAGCAGCTTGTATGGCGGCAGGACTAACTATGGCTACACCTTC

v_gene: TRBV2
j_gene: TRBJ2-5
d_gene: NA
abundance: NA
CDR3aa: CASRGGVGQETQYF
CDR3nt: TGTGCCAGCAGGGGCGGGGTGGGCCAAGAGACCCAGTACTTC

v_gene: TRBV30
j_gene: TRBJ2-7
d_gene: TRBD1
abundance: NA
CDR3aa: CAWSGTGANEQYF
CDR3nt: TGTGCCTGGTCCGGGACAGGGGCTAACGAGCAGTACTTC

v_gene: TRBV5-1
j_gene: TRBJ2-3
d_gene: TRBD2
abundance: NA
CDR3aa: CASSPGGSTDTQYF
CDR3nt: TGCGCCAGCAGCCCCGGGGGGAGCACAGATACGCAGTATTTT

v_gene: TRBV5-1
j_gene: TRBJ2-7
d_gene: NA
abundance: NA
CDR3aa: CATAPSGPQDEQYF
CDR3nt: TGCGCCACCGCCCCAAGCGGGCCGCAAGACGAGCAGTACTTC

v_gene: TRBV6-4
j_gene: TRBJ2-3
d_gene: NA
abundance: NA
CDR3aa: CASSDSLFGTDTQYF
CDR3nt: TGTGCCAGCAGTGACTCCCTCTTCGGCACAGATACGCAGTATTTT

v_gene: TRBV1
j_gene: TRBJ2-4
d_gene: NA
abundance: few
CDR3aa: CTSSHERPLAKNIQYF
CDR3nt: TGCACCAGCAGCCATGAGCGCCCGTTAGCCAAAAACATTCAGTACTTC

v_gene: TRBV6-1
j_gene: TRBJ1-2
d_gene: TRBD1
abundance: once
CDR3aa: CASRDREVVNYGYTF
CDR3nt: TGTGCCAGCAGGGACAGGGAAGTGGTTAACTATGGCTACACCTTC

v_gene: TRBV19
j_gene: TRBJ2-1
d_gene: NA
abundance: once
CDR3aa: CASSIENIPEQFF
CDR3nt: TGTGCCAGTAGTATAGAGAATATACCTGAGCAGTTCTTC

v_gene: TRBV12-1
j_gene: TRBJ1-5
d_gene: NA
abundance: once
CDR3aa: CASSLEGHCNQPQHF
CDR3nt: TGTGCCAGCAGCTTGGAGGGACACTGTAATCAGCCCCAGCATTTT

v_gene: TRBV29-1
j_gene: TRBJ2-2
d_gene: TRBD2
abundance: once
CDR3aa: CSDASSGRGNYTGELFF
CDR3nt: TGCAGCGACGCTTCTAGCGGGAGGGGGAACTACACCGGGGAGCTGTTTTTT

v_gene: TRBV30
j_gene: TRBJ1-1
d_gene: NA
abundance: NA
CDR3aa: CAWNRDTNTEAFF
CDR3nt: TGTGCCTGGAACCGGGACACGAACACTGAAGCTTTCTTT

v_gene: TRBV4-1
j_gene: TRBJ1-6
d_gene: NA
abundance: NA
CDR3aa: CASSQETSIGNSPLHF
CDR3nt: TGCGCCAGCAGCCAAGAAACCAGCATTGGCAATTCACCCCTCCACTTT

v_gene: TRBV6-4
j_gene: TRBJ2-7
d_gene: TRBD2
abundance: NA
CDR3aa: CASSEPSRAGTSYEQYF
CDR3nt: TGTGCCAGCAGTGAACCGTCAAGAGCGGGGACCTCCTACGAGCAGTACTTC

v_gene: TRBV21-1
j_gene: TRBJ1-1
d_gene: NA
abundance: NA
CDR3aa: CASSNGWGYYGSSNTEAFF
CDR3nt: TGTGCCAGCAGCAATGGATGGGGTTACTACGGGTCCTCGAACACTGAAGCTTTCTTT

v_gene: TRBV10-2
j_gene: TRBJ2-4
d_gene: NA
abundance: NA
CDR3aa: CASSESGVLGIQYF
CDR3nt: TGCGCCAGCAGTGAGTCAGGGGTTCTTGGCATTCAGTACTTC

v_gene: TRBV30
j_gene: TRBJ2-7
d_gene: NA
abundance: NA
CDR3aa: CAWSVKQLLSYEQYF
CDR3nt: TGTGCCTGGAGTGTAAAACAGCTGCTATCCTACGAGCAGTACTTC

v_gene: TRBV25-1
j_gene: TRBJ2-2
d_gene: TRBD1
abundance: NA
CDR3aa: CASRETGVTGELFF
CDR3nt: TGTGCCAGCAGGGAGACAGGGGTCACCGGGGAGCTGTTTTTT

v_gene: TRBV28
j_gene: TRBJ1-2
d_gene: TRBD1
abundance: NA
CDR3aa: CASSFGTVDGYTF
CDR3nt: TGTGCCAGCAGTTTCGGGACAGTCGATGGCTACACCTTC

v_gene: TRBV5-1
j_gene: TRBJ2-1
d_gene: NA
abundance: NA
CDR3aa: CASTSTGIGNDEQFF
CDR3nt: TGCGCCAGCACCTCCACTGGTATCGGGAATGATGAGCAGTTCTTC

v_gene: TRBV27
j_gene: TRBJ2-7
d_gene: TRBD1
abundance: NA
CDR3aa: CASRDRQSYEQYF
CDR3nt: TGTGCCAGCCGGGACAGGCAGTCCTACGAGCAGTACTTC

v_gene: TRBV11-3
j_gene: TRBJ2-7
d_gene: TRBD2
abundance: NA
CDR3aa: CASSSGGSGANEQYF
CDR3nt: TGTGCCAGCAGCTCGGGAGGTAGCGGGGCAAACGAGCAGTACTTC

v_gene: TRBV30
j_gene: TRBJ2-7
d_gene: NA
abundance: NA
CDR3aa: CAWSVWGEQYF
CDR3nt: TGTGCCTGGAGTGTTTGGGGTGAGCAGTACTTC

v_gene: TRBV29-1
j_gene: TRBJ2-7
d_gene: TRBD1
abundance: NA
CDR3aa: CSVEDRQGGREQYF
CDR3nt: TGCAGCGTTGAAGATCGACAGGGGGGGCGAGAGCAGTACTTC

v_gene: TRBV5-1
j_gene: TRBJ2-5
d_gene: NA
abundance: NA
CDR3aa: CASASQETQYF
CDR3nt: TGCGCCAGCGCCTCCCAAGAGACCCAGTACTTC

v_gene: TRBV5-1
j_gene: TRBJ2-7
d_gene: NA
abundance: NA
CDR3aa: CASSLGAYGGYEQYF
CDR3nt: TGCGCCAGCAGCTTGGGGGCCTATGGCGGGTACGAGCAGTACTTC

v_gene: TRBV27
j_gene: TRBJ2-7
d_gene: NA
abundance: NA
CDR3aa: CASSAVQGRSYEQYF
CDR3nt: TGTGCCAGCAGTGCCGTACAGGGTAGGTCCTACGAGCAGTACTTC

v_gene: TRBV28
j_gene: TRBJ1-4
d_gene: NA
abundance: NA
CDR3aa: CASSSQGREGLLFF
CDR3nt: TGTGCCAGCAGCTCGCAGGGGAGGGAGGGTTTACTGTTTTTT

v_gene: TRBV27
j_gene: TRBJ1-5
d_gene: NA
abundance: NA
CDR3aa: CASSFSPRGLGNQPQHF
CDR3nt: TGTGCCAGCAGTTTCTCCCCCCGGGGGTTAGGGAATCAGCCCCAGCATTTT

v_gene: TRBV5-1
j_gene: TRBJ2-4
d_gene: NA
abundance: NA
CDR3aa: CASSLRGEFDIQYF
CDR3nt: TGCGCCAGCAGCTTAAGGGGGGAGTTTGACATTCAGTACTTC

v_gene: TRBV18
j_gene: TRBJ2-1
d_gene: TRBD2
abundance: NA
CDR3aa: CASSPPAAGGPYNEQFF
CDR3nt: TGTGCCAGCTCACCACCTGCAGCGGGAGGGCCGTACAATGAGCAGTTCTTC

v_gene: TRBV7-9
j_gene: TRBJ2-7
d_gene: NA
abundance: NA
CDR3aa: CASSRGASEPYEQYF
CDR3nt: TGTGCCAGCAGCCGGGGGGCCAGCGAGCCCTACGAGCAGTACTTC

v_gene: TRBV30
j_gene: TRBJ2-3
d_gene: NA
abundance: NA
CDR3aa: CAWSAFGTVSTDTQYF
CDR3nt: TGTGCCTGGAGTGCTTTTGGGACGGTGAGCACAGATACGCAGTATTTT

v_gene: TRBV7-2
j_gene: TRBJ2-7
d_gene: TRBD2
abundance: NA
CDR3aa: CASSLLAGFNEQYF
CDR3nt: TGTGCCAGCAGCTTACTAGCGGGGTTCAACGAGCAGTACTTC

v_gene: TRBV7-9
j_gene: TRBJ2-1
d_gene: TRBD1
abundance: NA
CDR3aa: CASSATGGWFF
CDR3nt: TGTGCCAGCAGCGCGACAGGGGGCTGGTTCTTC

v_gene: TRBV5-1
j_gene: TRBJ2-1
d_gene: NA
abundance: NA
CDR3aa: CASSLGLEYNEQFF
CDR3nt: TGCGCCAGCAGCTTGGGCCTCGAATACAATGAGCAGTTCTTC

v_gene: TRBV11-2
j_gene: TRBJ1-2
d_gene: NA
abundance: NA
CDR3aa: CASSRWVPYKNNYGYTF
CDR3nt: TGTGCCAGCAGCCGCTGGGTACCCTATAAAAATAACTATGGCTACACCTTC

v_gene: TRBV7-2
j_gene: TRBJ1-6
d_gene: NA
abundance: NA
CDR3aa: CASSLGSNSPLHF
CDR3nt: TGTGCCAGCAGCTTAGGAAGTAATTCACCCCTCCACTTT

v_gene: TRBV11-3
j_gene: TRBJ2-5
d_gene: NA
abundance: NA
CDR3aa: CASSLGIRTPEETQYF
CDR3nt: TGTGCCAGCAGCTTAGGTATACGGACACCCGAAGAGACCCAGTACTTC

v_gene: TRBV4-2
j_gene: TRBJ2-7
d_gene: NA
abundance: NA
CDR3aa: CASSHRAQGDEQYF
CDR3nt: TGTGCCAGCAGCCACCGGGCCCAAGGCGATGAGCAGTACTTC

v_gene: TRBV5-4
j_gene: TRBJ1-4
d_gene: NA
abundance: NA
CDR3aa: CASSFQENEKLFF
CDR3nt: TGTGCCAGCAGCTTCCAGGAAAATGAAAAACTGTTTTTT

v_gene: TRBV5-1
j_gene: TRBJ1-2
d_gene: TRBD1
abundance: NA
CDR3aa: CASSTGQGISYGYTF
CDR3nt: TGCGCCAGCAGCACGGGACAGGGCATTTCCTATGGCTACACCTTC

v_gene: TRBV5-1
j_gene: TRBJ1-3
d_gene: NA
abundance: once
CDR3aa: CASSNEPGPGNTIYF
CDR3nt: TGCGCCAGCAGCAACGAACCGGGGCCCGGAAACACCATATATTTT

v_gene: TRBV28
j_gene: TRBJ1-3
d_gene: NA
abundance: NA
CDR3aa: CASSLALGPPGNTIYF
CDR3nt: TGTGCCAGCAGTTTAGCACTCGGGCCACCTGGAAACACCATATATTTT